The 23 T cell receptor beta chains below all came from one sample that was sequenced in a study of blood T cell repertoires in COVID-19 (dated by TCRdb to the early 2020s). Library prep was done by the immunoSEQ multiplex PCR assay. Held by TCRdb, this immuneACCESS table contains in-frame sequences only and omits some clones. Under half of the omission traces to an unresolved V gene where checked; the cause of the rest is unknown. The sample includes about 330,000 clones, with around 90% observed a single time. The top ten clonotypes cover 5% to 6% of the sample. Sequenced material: PBMCs or T cells enriched from blood (not recorded which). The source is a young man who had recovered from COVID-19.

The chain employs TRBV27 and TRBJ1-5, with D unresolved. CDR1 is MNHEY and CDR2 is SMNVEV in the germline V gene (reference sequence). Deletions cut 6 bases from V and 2 bases from J, with 14 bases between. The CDR3 covers 15 residues. CDR3 nucleotide sequence: TGTGCCAGCAGCACCTTGGGCGATCGCAATCAGCCCCAGCATTTT. Translation: CASSTLGDRNQPQHF.

The V and J genes are TRBV18 and TRBJ1-1; D gene ambiguous. V was clipped by 3 bases and J by 5 bases, with 4 bases between them. The CDR3 is 11 residues long. Germline lookup yields CDR1 KGHSH and CDR2 LQKENI. CDR3 sequence (DNA): TGTGCCAGCTCACCGCGAACTGAAGCTTTCTTT. It yields the protein CASSPRTEAFF.

V is TRBV21-1 and J is TRBJ2-3; no DNA check was done on the table's D call, TRBD2. TRBV21-1 is a listed pseudogene. This CDR3 spans 18 amino acids. The CDR3 spells CASSTGTSGGNCTDTQYF. The CDR3 DNA is TGTGCCAGCAGCACGGGGACTAGCGGGGGGAATTGCACAGATACGCAGTATTTT.

The chain has TRBV6-2 or TRBV6-3 and TRBJ2-5, with D tentatively TRBD2 (7 bases). V lost 5 bases to trimming and J lost 4 bases, with 17 bases between them. Germline V gene data show CDR1 as MNHEY and CDR2 as SVGEGT. This CDR3 region has 15 residues. The CDR3 protein is CASSTPRGRGETQYF. CDR3 in DNA: TGTGCCAGCAGTACCCCAAGGGGGAGGGGAGAGACCCAGTACTTC.

The V call is TRBV4-1, the J call TRBJ2-3; 12 nucleotides line up with TRBD2. J was trimmed by 2 bases and V by 3 bases; bases with no gene match: 9. The CDR3 totals 18 residues. Germline V gene data show CDR1 as MGHRA and CDR2 as YSYEKL. CDR3 sequence reads: CASSHQGLAGTTTDTQYF. CDR3 DNA sequence: TGCGCCAGCAGCCACCAAGGACTAGCGGGGACCACCACAGATACGCAGTATTTT.

There are a few counts of this clone. The chain recombines TRBV6-2 or TRBV6-3 with TRBJ2-3; TRBD2 is a possible D gene (6 bases). V lost 4 bases to trimming and J lost 2 bases, with 10 bases between them. Germline V gene lookup returns CDR1 MNHEY and CDR2 SVGEGT. The CDR3 spans 14 residues. The CDR3 reads CASSWRGDTDTQYF. The CDR3 region has the DNA TGTGCCAGCAGTTGGCGGGGCGACACAGATACGCAGTATTTT.

This rearrangement joins TRBV7-9 to TRBJ1-5; no definite D call. This CDR3 spans 12 amino acids. Trimming took 2 bases from V and 6 from J, leaving 5 bases between them. The V gene's germline CDR1 is SEHNR and CDR2 FQNEAQ (reference sequence). CDR3 in amino acids: CASSLFSQPQHF. DNA for the CDR3: TGTGCCAGCAGCTTATTTAGTCAGCCCCAGCATTTT.

The gene calls are TRBV28 and TRBJ1-2; a weak D match, TRBD1 (5 bases). This CDR3 spans 13 amino acids. Trimming pared 11 bases from V and 8 bases from J, leaving 21 bases between. Germline V gene sequence: CDR1 MDHEN, CDR2 SYDVKM. For the CDR3, the DNA is TGTGCCGCCCAGGGATTTGACGATTGGGGCTACACCTTC. It encodes CAAQGFDDWGYTF.

The chain employs TRBV10-2 and TRBJ1-5; D remains unclear. This CDR3 is 16 amino acids long. V was trimmed by 0 bases and J by 0 bases, leaving 9 bases between them. Per germline, CDR1 WSHSY and CDR2 SAAADI. For the CDR3, the DNA is TGCGCCAGCAGTGAGTCCGGAGGGCTTAGCAATCAGCCCCAGCATTTT. Translated, it gives CASSESGGLSNQPQHF.

This chain links TRBV2 with TRBJ1-1; 9 bases match TRBD1. The CDR3 consists of 13 residues. Germline loops: CDR1 SNHLY, CDR2 FYNNEI. Trimming took 5 bases from V and 5 from J; bases not matched to a gene: 3. CDR3 loop: CASSYDRGTEAFF. In DNA, the CDR3 is TGTGCCAGCAGTTATGACAGGGGGACTGAAGCTTTCTTT.

The chain carries TRBV6-5 and TRBJ1-4, with TRBD1 identical over 8 bases. Germline CDR1 MNHEY, CDR2 SVGAGI. Trimming removed 7 bases from V and 10 bases from J; junction bases left unmatched: 14. The CDR3 is 15 residues long. Written as DNA, the CDR3 is TGTGCCAGCACCCTTACCACAGGGGGTGGTGGAAAACTGTTTTTT. This sequence encodes CASTLTTGGGGKLFF.

The rearrangement joins TRBV5-4 to TRBJ2-3; 7 bases match TRBD1. After removal of 1 base from V and 1 base from J, the junction contained 3 bases not matched to a gene. This CDR3 comprises 15 residues. CDR1 and CDR2 from the germline V gene are SGHNT and YYREEE (reference sequence). CDR3 sequence: CASSLKGAGTDTQYF. The CDR3 bases are TGTGCCAGCAGCTTGAAGGGGGCTGGCACAGATACGCAGTATTTT.

V and J are TRBV19 and TRBJ2-2, with D possibly being TRBD1 (7 bases). CDR3 length: 15 residues. Germline CDR1 and CDR2: LNHDA and SQIVND (reference sequence). V lost 3 bases and J 7 bases, leaving 15 bases between the germline ends. CDR3 in DNA: TGTGCCAGTAGTATTTCGAGGGGGCGGGGCGGGGAGCTGTTTTTT. It encodes CASSISRGRGGELFF.

V usage is TRBV28 and J usage is TRBJ1-2; a possible D gene is TRBD1 (6 bases). The CDR3 is 12 amino acids. Trimming left V 4 bases short and J 6 bases short, with 9 bases between. CDR1 and CDR2 (germline): MDHEN, SYDVKM. As DNA, the CDR3 is TGTGCCAGCAGTTGGACAGTCAATGGCTACACCTTC. Translated: CASSWTVNGYTF.

This chain joins TRBV5-1 and TRBJ1-5, with 8 positions matching TRBD1. Germline values: CDR1 SGHRS, CDR2 YFSETQ. There are 16 residues in the CDR3. The junction had 9 bases not matched to a gene; V was cut back by 5 bases and J by 2 bases. The CDR3 loop reads CASSQTGGKGNQPQHF. The CDR3 DNA reads TGCGCCAGCAGTCAAACAGGGGGAAAGGGCAATCAGCCCCAGCATTTT.

This chain links TRBV30 with TRBJ1-5; D not resolved. Germline V gene data show CDR1 as GTSNPN and CDR2 as SVGIG (reference sequence). The CDR3 runs to 14 residues. Deletions cut 1 base from V and 0 bases from J, with 7 bases between. The CDR3 region has the DNA TGTGCCTGGAGTGCAGTTTATAGCAATCAGCCCCAGCATTTT. This gives the protein CAWSAVYSNQPQHF.

This clone appeared once. The chain combines TRBV6-2 or TRBV6-3 with TRBJ1-2; possibly TRBD1 for D (6 bases). The germline V gene has CDR1 MNHEY and CDR2 SVGEGT. The CDR3 spans 14 residues. V was shortened by 4 bases and J by 3 bases, with 12 bases between the two germline ends. CDR3 sequence reads: CASSSVGGDYGYTF. Here the CDR3 DNA reads TGTGCCAGCAGTTCCGTAGGGGGTGACTATGGCTACACCTTC.

This sequence joins TRBV12-2 and TRBJ1-5. TRBV12-2 is termed a pseudogene. The length of the CDR3 is 15 residues. The CDR3 DNA is TGTGCAAGTCGCTTAGCGTCTGGGCGGGGTCAGCCCCAGCATTTT. This sequence encodes CASRLASGRGQPQHF.

This chain joins TRBV29-1 and TRBJ2-7; TRBD2 might be the D (5 bases). The length of the CDR3 is 15 residues. Trimming removed 4 bases from V and 5 bases from J, with 21 bases in between. The germline V gene has CDR1 SQVTM and CDR2 ANQGSEA. CDR3 coding DNA: TGCAGCGTTGTGAAGCTAGCCTCCAAGTCCGACGAGCAGTACTTC. It yields the protein CSVVKLASKSDEQYF.

The V and J genes are TRBV2 and TRBJ1-2, with D unresolved. Germline assignment: CDR1 SNHLY and CDR2 FYNNEI. The V gene lost 5 bases and the J gene lost 5 bases, with 12 bases spanning the gap. This CDR3 comprises 13 residues. The CDR3 DNA sequence: TGTGCCAGCAGTCAGGAGGGTCCATATGGCTACACCTTC. Encoded protein: CASSQEGPYGYTF. Full variable domain (remainder filled in from reference TRBV2 and TRBJ1-2): EPEVTQTPSHQVTQMGQEVILRCVPISNHLYFYWYRQILGQKVEFLVSFYNNEISEKSEIFDDQFSVERPDGSNFTLKIRSTKLEDSAMYFCASSQEGPYGYTFGSGTRLTVV.

The DNA of the CDR3 is TGTGCCAGCAGTTTAGTGGCGGGTGAGACCCAGTACTTC. Its translation: CASSLVAGETQYF. The chain joins TRBV12-3 or TRBV12-4 to TRBJ2-5; D possibly corresponds to TRBD2 (5 bases). This CDR3 comprises 13 residues. V was shortened by 1 base and J by 5 bases, with 8 bases between the two germline ends.

This chain joins TRBV6-5 and TRBJ2-3; a weak D match, TRBD2 (5 bases). Trimming removed 5 bases from V and 0 bases from J, with 9 bases in between. This CDR3 is 14 amino acids long. The germline V gene has CDR1 MNHEY and CDR2 SVGAGI. CDR3 loop: CASSKTGSTDTQYF. In nucleotides, the CDR3 is TGTGCCAGCAGTAAGACGGGGAGCACAGATACGCAGTATTTT.

The J gene is TRBJ2-5, the V gene TRBV27, with D perhaps matching TRBD2 (5 bases). The CDR3 spans 15 residues. The germline gives CDR1 MNHEY, CDR2 SMNVEV (reference sequence). Trimming cost V 1 base and J 0 bases, with 9 bases left between them. CDR3 sequence reads: CASSLFGGNQETQYF. Here the CDR3 DNA reads TGTGCCAGCAGTTTATTTGGAGGAAACCAAGAGACCCAGTACTTC.